Each of the 27 T cell receptor beta chains below was sequenced from the same sample in a study of blood T cells in healthy people across ages. Then a second PCR, running roughly 7 to 11 cycles, was carried out with a sample-barcoded 5' primer and a J-beta primer mix. TCRdb used MiXCR to reprocess the 5' RACE reads, holding one entry per CDR3 protein. The profile shows hundreds of thousands of distinct CDR3 sequences, roughly 20% of them singletons. Sequencing was done on a sample of blood. The receptors here all came from a man aged 65-85 years in good health.

Ten or more counts support this clonotype. This chain links TRBV20-1 with TRBJ2-7; 7 positions agree with TRBD1. This CDR3 has 13 residues. The J segment lost 5 bases and the V segment lost 1 base, leaving 5 bases of the junction unmatched. CDR1 is DFQATT, CDR2 SNEGSKA, per germline (reference sequence). The CDR3 region is CSARGGQIDEQYF. DNA for the CDR3: TGCAGTGCTAGAGGGGGACAGATTGACGAGCAGTACTTC.

This clonotype was counted between two and nine times. The chain carries TRBV9 and TRBJ2-1; D uncertain. The CDR3 runs to 14 residues. V was cut by 0 bases and J by 5 bases, with 9 bases left in between. Per the germline V gene, CDR1 is SGDLS and CDR2 is YYNGEE. For the CDR3, the DNA is TGTGCCAGCAGCGTAGACTCTGGAGACAATGAGCAGTTCTTC. As protein: CASSVDSGDNEQFF. Filled out from reference TRBV9 and TRBJ2-1, the complete variable domain reads DSGVTQTPKHLITATGQRVTLRCSPRSGDLSVYWYQQSLDQGLQFLIQYYNGEERAKGNILERFSAQQFPDLHSELNLSSLELGDSALYFCASSVDSGDNEQFFGPGTRLTVL.

This clonotype was seen more than once but under ten times. The chain has TRBV3-1 and TRBJ2-4; TRBD2 might be the D (5 bases). This CDR3 region has 16 residues. Germline CDR1 reads LGHDT; CDR2 reads YNNKEL (reference sequence). Trimming pared 4 bases from V and 0 bases from J, leaving 13 bases between. CDR3 loop: CASSPRETIAKNIQYF. The CDR3 nucleotides are TGTGCCAGCAGCCCCCGCGAGACTATAGCCAAAAACATTCAGTACTTC.

V and J are TRBV21-1 and TRBJ2-1; no DNA check was done on the table's D call, TRBD1. TRBV21-1 is termed a pseudogene. The CDR3 covers 15 residues. CDR3 in amino acids: CASSDRGAGGNEQFF. The CDR3, as DNA: TGTGCCAGCAGCGACAGGGGTGCAGGGGGCAATGAGCAGTTCTTC.

The genes are TRBV4-1 and TRBJ2-5; 10 bases are shared with TRBD1. Gene TRBJ2-1 matches the end of the DNA better, so the J call may be wrong. Germline assignment: CDR1 MGHRA and CDR2 YSYEKL. CDR3 size: 15 residues. The CDR3 region is CASSPPGQGPNEQFF. The CDR3 bases are TGCGCCAGCAGCCCCCCGGGACAGGGGCCCAATGAGCAGTTCTTC.

This clonotype was seen only a few times. The chain joins TRBV12-3 or TRBV12-4 to TRBJ2-7, with TRBD2 as a possible D gene (6 bases). The CDR3 extends over 14 amino acids. The V end was cut by 4 bases, the J end by 8 bases, with 18 bases between. CDR3 loop: CASSSGGTGYKQYF. CDR3 sequence (DNA): TGTGCCAGCAGTTCAGGAGGGACCGGTTACAAGCAGTACTTC.

This clonotype was detected a few times. The conserved phenylalanine or tryptophan is not found at the CDR3 terminus, so this likely reflects a read error. V usage is TRBV2 and J usage is TRBJ2-1; D unresolved. The germline V gene encodes CDR1 SNHLY and CDR2 FYNNEI. The CDR3 is made up of 15 amino acids. Trimming stripped 2 bases from V and 0 bases from J, with 8 bases between. Here the CDR3 DNA reads TGTGCCAGCAGTGAAATTTTGGGCTCCTACAATGAGCAGTTCCTC. Its protein product is CASSEILGSYNEQFL.

CDR3 region: CSARPTNEQFF. In nucleotides, the CDR3 is TGCAGTGCTAGACCCACCAATGAGCAGTTCTTC. The chain combines TRBV20-1 with TRBJ2-5; D gene uncertain. The J call may be wrong; the DNA end is better matched by TRBJ2-1. The length of the CDR3 is 11 residues. The germline CDR1 and CDR2 sequences are DFQATT and SNEGSKA (reference sequence).

This clonotype has just a few counts. The CDR3 is CASTRGSGLYEQYF. CDR3 sequence (DNA): TGTGCCAGCACCCGGGGGAGCGGGTTATACGAGCAGTACTTC. The chain recombines TRBV2 with TRBJ2-7, with a tentative D call TRBD2 (6 bases). Trimming pared 7 bases from V and 4 bases from J, leaving 17 bases between. Germline assignment: CDR1 SNHLY and CDR2 FYNNEI. The CDR3 has 14 amino acids.

The chain employs TRBV6-6 and TRBJ2-2; D perhaps matches TRBD2 (6 bases). There are 16 residues in the CDR3. With 5 bases removed from V and 4 bases from J, the gap between germline ends came to 17 bases. CDR1 and CDR2 (germline): MNHNY, SVGAGI (reference sequence). CDR3 residues: CASSRRPGEATGELFF. Written as DNA, the CDR3 is TGTGCCAGCAGTAGACGCCCGGGAGAGGCCACCGGGGAGCTGTTTTTT.

This clonotype occurred a few times. This chain uses TRBV2 with TRBJ1-4; 7 positions agree with TRBD1. The CDR3 loop spans 15 amino acids. V lost 6 bases and J lost 0; bases outside the gene matches: 4. The V gene's germline CDR1 is SNHLY and CDR2 FYNNEI. The CDR3 coding sequence is TGTGCCAGCAGGGATACAGGGGCAACTAATGAAAAACTGTTTTTT. Protein: CASRDTGATNEKLFF. Using reference TRBV2 and TRBJ1-4 for the parts outside the CDR3, the full variable domain is EPEVTQTPSHQVTQMGQEVILRCVPISNHLYFYWYRQILGQKVEFLVSFYNNEISEKSEIFDDQFSVERPDGSNFTLKIRSTKLEDSAMYFCASRDTGATNEKLFFGSGTQLSVL.

The chain combines TRBV7-6 with TRBJ2-1; a weak D match, TRBD1 (6 bases). The CDR3 contains 17 residues. Germline V gene data show CDR1 as SGHVS and CDR2 as FNYEAQ. V was cut by 5 bases and J by 0 bases, with 17 bases left in between. DNA of the CDR3: TGTGCCAGCAGCCCAGGGGACGGCCTAAGCTCCTACAATGAGCAGTTCTTC. It codes for CASSPGDGLSSYNEQFF.

The chain links TRBV15 to TRBJ1-4; D is perhaps TRBD1 (5 bases). CDR3 length: 14 residues. With 1 base removed from V and 7 bases from J, the gap between germline ends came to 10 bases. Per the germline V gene, CDR1 is LNHNV and CDR2 is YYDKDF (reference sequence). The CDR3 protein is CATSRGDRPEKLFF. CDR3 sequence (DNA): TGTGCCACCAGCAGAGGGGACCGCCCTGAAAAACTGTTTTTT.

V usage is TRBV20-1 and J usage is TRBJ1-4, with 7 nucleotides matching TRBD1. Germline CDR1 DFQATT, CDR2 SNEGSKA (reference sequence). This CDR3 is built from 13 residues. V lost 3 bases, J lost 8 bases, and 6 bases stayed unmatched. The CDR3 is CSARIQGEEKLFF. CDR3 in DNA: TGCAGTGCTAGGATCCAGGGGGAGGAAAAACTGTTTTTT.

This clonotype showed up just a few times. The rearrangement uses TRBV2 and TRBJ1-5, with TRBD1 as a possible D gene (6 bases). From germline, CDR1 is SNHLY and CDR2 FYNNEI. This CDR3 has 12 amino acids. V was clipped by 8 bases and J by 4 bases, with 9 bases between them. DNA of the CDR3: TGTGCCAGCCGGGACACTAATCAGCCCCAGCATTTT. Translated: CASRDTNQPQHF.

This chain uses TRBV4-1 with TRBJ2-1; D not resolved. V was pared by 5 bases and J by 6 bases, with 17 bases between. The germline CDR1 and CDR2 sequences are MGHRA and YSYEKL. This CDR3 contains 15 residues. The CDR3 region is CASSYGRVARNEQFF. In nucleotides, the CDR3 is TGCGCCAGCAGCTACGGAAGGGTAGCCCGCAATGAGCAGTTCTTC.

This clonotype occurred many times. The V gene is TRBV29-1, the J gene TRBJ1-1, with a weak D call TRBD1 (5 bases). V was cut by 4 bases and J by 2 bases, with 11 bases left in between. This CDR3 region has 13 residues. Germline CDR1 is SQVTM and CDR2 is ANQGSEA. The chain's CDR3 is CSVAAGVNTEAFF. CDR3 DNA: TGCAGCGTTGCTGCGGGGGTAAACACTGAAGCTTTCTTT.

This chain uses TRBV5-1 with TRBJ2-1; 10 nucleotides match TRBD2. The end of the DNA is better explained by TRBJ2-5, so the J call may be wrong. Germline V gene sequence: CDR1 SGHRS, CDR2 YFSETQ. CDR3 length equals 17 residues. CDR3 in DNA: TGCGCCAGCAGCTTTCTCCTAGCGGGAGCCTCCGGGGAGACCCAGTACTTC. Protein: CASSFLLAGASGETQYF.

The CDR3 DNA sequence: TGTGCCAGCAGCATTAGACTAGCGGGAGGGCAAGAGACCCAGTACTTC. Protein: CASSIRLAGGQETQYF. The chain joins TRBV13 to TRBJ2-5, with TRBD2 matching 14 bases. V shed 5 bases, J shed 2 bases, and the junction held 4 bases outside the gene matches. The CDR3 has 16 residues. Germline V gene sequence: CDR1 PRHDT, CDR2 FYEKMQ (reference sequence).

V usage is TRBV7-9 and J usage is TRBJ2-5; D possibly corresponds to TRBD2 (6 bases). The DNA matches TRBJ2-1 better at its end, which makes the J call doubtful. The V gene's germline CDR1 is SEHNR and CDR2 FQNEAQ (reference sequence). CDR3 length: 17 residues. The CDR3 region has the DNA TGTGCCAGCAGCCCCCGACCCTTAGCGGATCCCTACAATGAGCAGTTCTTC. Translating gives CASSPRPLADPYNEQFF.

The chain employs TRBV4-1 and TRBJ2-3, with D possibly being TRBD2 (6 bases). Germline V gives CDR1 MGHRA, CDR2 YSYEKL. The CDR3 spans 16 residues. The germline V and J ends were trimmed by 4 bases and 2 bases, with 16 bases remaining between them. The CDR3 region has the DNA TGCGCCAGCAGCCCCCTACTCCGGGAGAACACAGATACGCAGTATTTT. Protein product: CASSPLLRENTDTQYF.

This clonotype was seen more than once but under ten times. The CDR3 sequence is CSVEDGSTGELFF. DNA of the CDR3: TGCAGCGTTGAAGACGGGAGCACCGGGGAGCTGTTTTTT. J is TRBJ2-2 and V is TRBV29-1; D perhaps matches TRBD2 (6 bases). V dropped 0 bases and J dropped 4 bases, with 6 bases sitting between them. CDR1 and CDR2 (germline): SQVTM, ANQGSEA. The CDR3 consists of 13 residues.

This clonotype was seen ten or more times. The chain is built from TRBV2 and TRBJ1-5; D call uncertain. V dropped 7 bases and J dropped 0 bases, with 10 bases sitting between them. CDR3 length: 14 residues. CDR1 SNHLY and CDR2 FYNNEI come from the germline V gene. The CDR3 DNA sequence: TGTGCCAGCACTGGAGTACTTAGCAATCAGCCCCAGCATTTT. Translating gives CASTGVLSNQPQHF. Using reference TRBV2 and TRBJ1-5 for the parts outside the CDR3, the full variable domain is EPEVTQTPSHQVTQMGQEVILRCVPISNHLYFYWYRQILGQKVEFLVSFYNNEISEKSEIFDDQFSVERPDGSNFTLKIRSTKLEDSAMYFCASTGVLSNQPQHFGDGTRLSIL.

This clonotype has more than one count but fewer than ten. The chain employs TRBV7-3 and TRBJ1-2; TRBD1 might be the D (6 bases). CDR1 and CDR2 from the germline V gene are SGHTA and FQGTGA. This CDR3 comprises 15 residues. V was pared by 6 bases and J by 4 bases, with 18 bases between. CDR3 sequence: CASSHDGAGAYGYTF. In DNA form, the CDR3 reads TGTGCCAGCAGTCACGACGGGGCAGGGGCCTATGGCTACACCTTC.

This sequence joins TRBV2 and TRBJ1-5; tentative D call: TRBD1 (6 bases). The CDR3 extends over 15 amino acids. V was shortened by 4 bases and J by 3 bases, with 13 bases between the two germline ends. The germline gives CDR1 SNHLY, CDR2 FYNNEI. CDR3 loop: CASSVAGDTNQPQHF. The CDR3, as DNA: TGTGCCAGCAGTGTGGCAGGGGATACCAATCAGCCCCAGCATTTT.

The chain couples TRBV6-6 to TRBJ2-2; D gene unclear. From germline, CDR1 is MNHNY and CDR2 SVGAGI (reference sequence). Between the trimmed V and J ends, which lost 9 bases and 0 bases, there was a span of 14 bases. This CDR3 has 15 amino acids. The CDR3 loop is CASAPPPSNTGELFF. In DNA, the CDR3 is TGTGCCAGTGCCCCCCCCCCTTCGAACACCGGGGAGCTGTTTTTT.

The chain links TRBV7-3 to TRBJ1-1; D remains ambiguous. CDR3 length equals 14 residues. Trimming cost V 2 bases and J 1 base, with 8 bases left between them. Germline lookup yields CDR1 SGHTA and CDR2 FQGTGA. This CDR3 is CASSLQVGNTEAFF. CDR3 sequence (DNA): TGTGCCAGCAGCTTACAGGTGGGGAACACTGAAGCTTTCTTT.